What follows are 27 T cell receptor beta chains derived from one specimen sequenced in a study of identical twins. In TCRdb, the 5' RACE reads were re-called with MiXCR into one record per CDR3 protein. The table includes more than 1.5 million distinct CDR3 sequences, 32% detected once. The material sequenced was cord blood. The receptors derive from a newborn girl in good health.

This chain uses TRBV12-3 or TRBV12-4 with TRBJ2-7; tentative D call: TRBD2 (5 bases). CDR3 length: 15 residues. Trimming shortened V by 1 base and J by 4 bases, and 14 bases separated the two germline ends. The CDR3 protein is CASSLVELVPYEQYF. The CDR3 nucleotides read TGTGCCAGCAGTTTAGTGGAACTAGTTCCTTACGAGCAGTACTTC.

This clonotype occurred a few times. The rearrangement uses TRBV7-9 and TRBJ2-1; D uncertain. Germline-derived CDR1 and CDR2 are SEHNR and FQNEAQ (reference sequence). V was trimmed by 4 bases and J by 5 bases, leaving 9 bases between them. The CDR3 loop spans 13 amino acids. The CDR3, as DNA: TGTGCCAGCAGCTCGTTAAAAGACAATGAGCAGTTCTTC. Amino acid sequence: CASSSLKDNEQFF.

CDR3 amino acids: CASSLGAARLATDTQYF. CDR3 DNA sequence: TGTGCCAGCAGCTTAGGGGCTGCGCGGCTTGCCACAGATACGCAGTATTTT. The V call is TRBV7-6, the J call TRBJ2-3; D is undetermined. The CDR3 extends over 17 amino acids. From germline, CDR1 is SGHVS and CDR2 FNYEAQ. Trimming stripped 1 base from V and 2 bases from J, with 16 bases between. Based on the CDR3 plus reference TRBV7-6 and TRBJ2-3, the full variable domain is GAGVSQSPRYKVTKRGQDVALRCDPISGHVSLYWYRQALGQGPEFLTYFNYEAQQDKSGLPNDRFSAERPEGSISTLTIQRTEQRDSAMYRCASSLGAARLATDTQYFGPGTRLTVL.

This clonotype has at least ten counts. This chain joins TRBV12-3 or TRBV12-4 and TRBJ1-1; D unresolved. This CDR3 contains 12 residues. V dropped 5 bases and J dropped 2 bases, with 6 bases sitting between them. The CDR3 DNA reads TGTGCCAGCAGTCCCGACAACACTGAAGCTTTCTTT. Its protein product is CASSPDNTEAFF.

This clonotype has just a few counts. The chain joins TRBV28 to TRBJ1-4, with 7 bases lining up with TRBD1. Trimming at V came to 8 bases and at J to 1 base, leaving 7 bases not matched to a gene. This CDR3 contains 15 residues. Looked up from germline, CDR1 is MDHEN and CDR2 is SYDVKM. The CDR3 DNA follows: TGTGCCAGCGGAGGGGGCGCGGTAACTAATGAAAAACTGTTTTTT. The encoded protein is CASGGGAVTNEKLFF.

This sequence joins TRBV20-1 and TRBJ2-7; possibly TRBD1 for D (5 bases). The V and J ends lost 0 bases and 1 base respectively, with 13 bases between them. Germline-derived CDR1 and CDR2 are DFQATT and SNEGSKA (reference sequence). CDR3 size: 15 residues. As DNA, the CDR3 is TGCAGTGCTAGAGAAAGGGGTAAACTTTCCTACGAGCAGTACTTC. It translates to CSARERGKLSYEQYF.

This clonotype has just a few counts. The chain combines TRBV25-1 with TRBJ1-4; 7 nucleotides match TRBD1. Germline CDR1 and CDR2: MGHDK and SYGVNS. The junction had 9 bases not matched to a gene; V was cut back by 6 bases and J by 5 bases. CDR3 length: 15 amino acids. This CDR3 is CASSTGTELNEKLFF. The CDR3 DNA reads TGTGCCAGCAGCACCGGGACAGAGCTCAATGAAAAACTGTTTTTT.

V and J are TRBV7-8 and TRBJ2-1, with D unclear. The CDR3 totals 16 residues. Per the germline V gene, CDR1 is SGHVS and CDR2 is FQNEAQ. Trimming removed 0 bases at V and 4 bases at J, with 13 bases between. CDR3 region: CASSLAELMIYNEQFF. CDR3 in DNA: TGTGCCAGCAGCTTAGCAGAACTCATGATATACAATGAGCAGTTCTTC. Looking up the rest from reference TRBV7-8 and TRBJ2-1 gives the full variable domain: GAGVSQSPRYKVAKRGQDVALRCDPISGHVSLFWYQQALGQGPEFLTYFQNEAQLDKSGLPSDRFFAERPEGSVSTLKIQRTQQEDSAVYLCASSLAELMIYNEQFFGPGTRLTVL.

The rearrangement joins TRBV3-1 to TRBJ1-1; D perhaps matches TRBD1 (6 bases). The CDR3 spans 14 residues. V lost 3 bases and J 0 bases, leaving 8 bases between the germline ends. The germline gives CDR1 LGHDT, CDR2 YNNKEL (reference sequence). CDR3 amino acids: CASSHGTMNTEAFF. The CDR3 DNA sequence: TGTGCCAGCAGCCACGGGACAATGAACACTGAAGCTTTCTTT.

The J gene is TRBJ2-7, the V gene TRBV28; D possibly uses TRBD1 or TRBD2 (5 bases each). V lost 6 bases and J lost 1, with 13 bases in between. The germline CDR1 and CDR2 sequences are MDHEN and SYDVKM. CDR3 length: 14 amino acids. CDR3 amino acids: CASRGERVSYEQYF. CDR3 in DNA: TGTGCCAGCAGGGGGGAGAGGGTTTCCTACGAGCAGTACTTC.

The CDR3 spells CASSGTSAAGELFF. CDR3 DNA: TGTGCCAGCAGTGGGACTAGCGCTGCCGGGGAGCTGTTTTTT. The J gene is TRBJ2-2, the V gene TRBV25-1; 9 bases agree with TRBD2. CDR3 length: 14 amino acids. CDR1 is MGHDK and CDR2 is SYGVNS in the germline V gene. J lost 6 bases, V lost 4 bases, and 3 bases had no gene match.

This clonotype has only a few counts. The V call is TRBV27, the J call TRBJ2-3, with D possibly called TRBD1 or TRBD2 (5 bases each). The germline V gene has CDR1 MNHEY and CDR2 SMNVEV (reference sequence). Trimming removed 3 bases at V and 4 bases at J, with 14 bases between. The CDR3 covers 15 residues. The CDR3 DNA follows: TGTGCCAGCAGTTTGGGGCCCCCCGGGGCAGATACGCAGTATTTT. Translating it yields CASSLGPPGADTQYF.

The V gene is TRBV20-1, the J gene TRBJ2-1; D is ambiguous. The J call may be faulty, since TRBJ2-7 better matches the DNA end. CDR1 and CDR2 (germline): DFQATT, SNEGSKA (reference sequence). This CDR3 contains 12 residues. The CDR3 loop reads CSAGRAGYEQYF. For the CDR3, the DNA is TGCAGTGCAGGAAGGGCCGGCTACGAGCAGTACTTC.

This clonotype was observed a handful of times. The V and J genes are TRBV7-2 and TRBJ2-7, with D tentatively TRBD2 (6 bases). Germline V CDR1 and CDR2: SGHTA, FQGNSA. The CDR3 length is 16 residues. The V and J ends lost 1 base and 2 bases respectively, with 15 bases between them. The CDR3 protein is CASSLGRLARPYEQYF. The CDR3 DNA sequence: TGTGCCAGCAGCTTAGGTAGGCTAGCGAGGCCCTACGAGCAGTACTTC.

This clonotype was seen ten or more times. The chain's CDR3 is CSVRSGYTF. As DNA, the CDR3 is TGCAGCGTTAGGAGTGGCTACACCTTC. The rearrangement uses TRBV29-1 and TRBJ1-2; D ambiguous. The CDR3 length is 9 residues. Per germline, CDR1 SQVTM and CDR2 ANQGSEA. Trimming pared 5 bases from V and 7 bases from J, leaving 5 bases between.

This clonotype has a handful of counts. The genes are TRBV20-1 and TRBJ2-3; D gene ambiguous. V lost 0 bases and J lost 4, with 5 bases in between. Germline CDR1 DFQATT, CDR2 SNEGSKA (reference sequence). This CDR3 comprises 12 residues. The CDR3 loop is CSARDLPDTQYF. The CDR3 DNA sequence: TGCAGTGCTAGAGATCTACCAGATACGCAGTATTTT.

The rearrangement uses TRBV5-1 and TRBJ2-5; 8 bases are shared with TRBD2. CDR1 SGHRS and CDR2 YFSETQ come from the germline V gene. This CDR3 region has 17 residues. With 3 bases clipped from V and 2 bases from J, the junction kept 12 bases outside the gene matches. The DNA of the CDR3 is TGCGCCAGCAGCTACCAACCGGGACTAGATATTCAAGAGACCCAGTACTTC. Residues: CASSYQPGLDIQETQYF.

The V and J genes are TRBV20-1 and TRBJ1-1; possible D gene TRBD1, 5 bases. The germline V gene has CDR1 DFQATT and CDR2 SNEGSKA (reference sequence). The CDR3 consists of 15 residues. The V end lost 4 bases, the J end lost 5 bases, and 20 bases lay between the germline ends. DNA for the CDR3: TGCAGTGCTATGCCTCCGGGACGGAGGAAGACTGAAGCTTTCTTT. Protein product: CSAMPPGRRKTEAFF.

This clonotype was detected a few times. The V and J genes are TRBV18 and TRBJ2-1; D unresolved. The length of the CDR3 is 11 residues. Trimming pared 10 bases from V and 7 bases from J, leaving 11 bases between. Germline loops: CDR1 KGHSH, CDR2 LQKENI. The CDR3 here is CATLFRNEQFF. The CDR3 coding sequence is TGTGCCACCTTGTTCCGTAATGAGCAGTTCTTC.

This chain connects TRBV7-2 to TRBJ2-3; TRBD2 agrees at 7 bases. Germline V lookup: CDR1 SGHTA, CDR2 FQGNSA. The CDR3 totals 13 residues. V trimming: 5 bases; J trimming: 11 bases; junction bases outside the gene matches: 10. For the CDR3, the DNA is TGTGCCAGCAGCAAAGGCTTGCCTAGCGGGCAGTATTTT. It specifies CASSKGLPSGQYF.

The chain joins TRBV20-1 to TRBJ1-5; 10 bases match TRBD1. This CDR3 spans 13 amino acids. J was trimmed by 7 bases and V by 3 bases; bases with no gene match: 3. Germline loops: CDR1 DFQATT, CDR2 SNEGSKA (reference sequence). The CDR3 reads CSASSGQGQPQHF. DNA for the CDR3: TGCAGTGCTAGTTCGGGACAGGGGCAGCCCCAGCATTTT.

This rearrangement joins TRBV3-1 to TRBJ2-5; perhaps TRBD1 as D (6 bases). CDR1 is LGHDT and CDR2 is YNNKEL in the germline V gene (reference sequence). The V gene lost 1 base and the J gene lost 1 base, with 16 bases spanning the gap. CDR3 length: 17 amino acids. CDR3 DNA: TGTGCCAGCAGCCAAGCCCTCGACAGGACGTCCCAAGAGACCCAGTACTTC. Its protein is CASSQALDRTSQETQYF.

In its sample, this clonotype was seen a few times. The chain employs TRBV24-1 and TRBJ2-7; 8 bases match TRBD1. V lost 4 bases to trimming and J lost 0 bases; unmatched junction nucleotides: 4. The germline V gene encodes CDR1 KGHDR and CDR2 SFDVKD. The CDR3 covers 15 residues. CDR3 loop: CATSDWTGSSYEQYF. CDR3 nucleotides: TGTGCCACCAGTGACTGGACAGGGAGCTCCTACGAGCAGTACTTC.

The chain uses TRBV27 and TRBJ2-1; D ambiguous. Trimming took off 0 bases at V and 5 bases at J, with 8 bases between the two ends. The CDR3 has 14 residues. Germline V gives CDR1 MNHEY, CDR2 SMNVEV (reference sequence). Here the CDR3 DNA reads TGTGCCAGCAGTTTATCGGCCACAGACAATGAGCAGTTCTTC. As protein: CASSLSATDNEQFF.

This clonotype was counted ten times or more. This rearrangement joins TRBV27 to TRBJ1-2; 8 nucleotides match TRBD1. Germline CDR1 is MNHEY and CDR2 is SMNVEV (reference sequence). The CDR3 is made up of 13 amino acids. With V trimmed by 0 bases and J by 8 bases, 2 bases remained unmatched. CDR3 DNA sequence: TGTGCCAGCAGTTTATCCAGGGGGCGCGGCTACACCTTC. This sequence encodes CASSLSRGRGYTF.

This clonotype showed up just a few times. This chain links TRBV5-1 with TRBJ2-5; D is unclear. The CDR3 is 14 amino acids. The germline V gene encodes CDR1 SGHRS and CDR2 YFSETQ. V shed 2 bases and J shed 2 bases, with 10 bases lying between them. CDR3 bases: TGCGCCAGCAGCTTATCATTCCATCAAGAGACCCAGTACTTC. Protein product: CASSLSFHQETQYF. Drawing the rest from reference TRBV5-1 and TRBJ2-5, the complete variable domain is KAGVTQTPRYLIKTRGQQVTLSCSPISGHRSVSWYQQTPGQGLQFLFEYFSETQRNKGNFPGRFSGRQFSNSRSEMNVSTLELGDSALYLCASSLSFHQETQYFGPGTRLLVL.

The chain links TRBV11-2 to TRBJ2-3; 12 nucleotides agree with TRBD2. The germline CDR1 and CDR2 sequences are SGHAT and FQNNGV. Unmatched junction bases numbered 6, after V lost 4 bases and J lost 4 bases. The CDR3 runs 16 residues. CDR3 residues: CASSSSPSGGADTQYF. The CDR3, as DNA: TGTGCCAGCAGCTCCTCCCCTAGCGGGGGGGCAGATACGCAGTATTTT.